This T cell receptor beta chain was observed in a study of shared clonotypes between healthy human individuals. As for the study in general: Serving as donors were a couple of women and a few men, whose ages spanned 18 to 49.

Sequencing was performed with immunoSEQ multiplex PCR; in TCRdb, only in-frame clones are kept and a portion is missing. The table lists roughly 510,000 clones, almost 80% of them singletons. This CDR3 has 14 amino acids. Per the germline V gene, CDR1 is KGHSH and CDR2 is LQKENI. The germline V and J ends were trimmed by 3 bases and 2 bases, with 7 bases remaining between them. Points on this clone: Its antigen is not known.

General study results and limits: Sharing of clonotypes among donors was expected to vary with sequencing depth.

The sample was PBMCs. The chain carries TRBV18 and TRBJ2-2; D might be TRBD1 (5 bases). The sequence came from a woman aged 35 to 49 in good health. Some clones in this sample may be carry-over from other donors' samples. In DNA, the CDR3 is TGTGCCAGCTCACCGACAGCAAACACCGGGGAGCTGTTTTTT. Amino acids: CASSPTANTGELFF. The full variable domain, rest sourced from reference TRBV18 and TRBJ2-2, is NAGVMQNPRHLVRRRGQEARLRCSPMKGHSHVYWYRQLPEEGLKFMVYLQKENIIDESGMPKERFSAEFPKEGPSILRIQQVVRGDSAAYFCASSPTANTGELFFGEGSRLTVL.